The rows below give T cell receptor beta chains drawn from one sample of a study of blood T cell repertoires in COVID-19. Only in-frame clones appear in the TCRdb table, and some are missing; sequencing was by immunoSEQ multiplex PCR. The table lists approximately 81,000 clones, over 75% of them singletons. Material: peripheral blood. The receptors stem from a man aged 70-80 years with active or convalescent COVID-19. CDR3s include the opening cysteine and the closing phenylalanine or tryptophan. The size entry is marked missing in some rows and otherwise reads once, few, many or a size class.

abundance: .; v_gene: TRBV9; j_gene: TRBJ2-7; CDR3aa: CASSGDRASSYEQYF
abundance: .; v_gene: TRBV6-6; j_gene: TRBJ2-6; CDR3aa: CASVRSSGANVLTF
abundance: .; v_gene: TRBV2; j_gene: TRBJ2-3; CDR3aa: CASSLDRAGDTQYF
abundance: .; v_gene: TRBV28; j_gene: TRBJ1-2; CDR3aa: CASSPRQGWHYGYTF
abundance: .; v_gene: TRBV4-2; j_gene: TRBJ2-7; CDR3aa: CASSPFGPGLFYEQYF
abundance: .; v_gene: TRBV24-1; j_gene: TRBJ1-2; CDR3aa: CATSGRPGGYTF
abundance: .; v_gene: TRBV7-3; j_gene: TRBJ2-3; CDR3aa: CASSLGETRTDTQYF
abundance: .; v_gene: TRBV30; j_gene: TRBJ2-7; CDR3aa: CAWSRGSRADF
abundance: .; v_gene: TRBV7-6; j_gene: TRBJ2-3; CDR3aa: CASSLVASGGAGDTQYF
abundance: .; v_gene: TRBV27; j_gene: TRBJ1-5; CDR3aa: CASSYEPNQPQHF
abundance: .; v_gene: TRBV29-1; j_gene: TRBJ1-2; CDR3aa: CSVTPGGANYGYTF
abundance: .; v_gene: TRBV4-2; j_gene: TRBJ2-2; CDR3aa: CASSQVRAGNTGELFF
abundance: once; v_gene: TRBV29-1; j_gene: TRBJ1-6; CDR3aa: CSVRFDRGGGSPLHF
abundance: .; v_gene: TRBV12-3/TRBV12-4; j_gene: TRBJ2-2; CDR3aa: CASSFRLAGELFF
abundance: .; v_gene: TRBV3-1/TRBV3-2; j_gene: TRBJ1-4; CDR3aa: CASRPRTGNEKLFF
abundance: once; v_gene: TRBV19; j_gene: TRBJ2-3; CDR3aa: CASRRGGTDTQYF
abundance: .; v_gene: TRBV9; j_gene: TRBJ2-3; CDR3aa: CASSVWEATDTQYF
abundance: .; v_gene: TRBV2; j_gene: TRBJ2-1; CDR3aa: CASSGLAGGTNEQFF
abundance: .; v_gene: TRBV5-5; j_gene: TRBJ1-1; CDR3aa: CASSLAQGFGRTEAFF
abundance: .; v_gene: TRBV7-2; j_gene: TRBJ1-4; CDR3aa: CASSLRQGIGEKLFF
abundance: .; v_gene: TRBV5-5; j_gene: TRBJ1-1; CDR3aa: CASSAETGVVPNTEAFF
abundance: .; v_gene: TRBV19; j_gene: TRBJ1-5; CDR3aa: CASSSYSGALGTQHF
abundance: .; v_gene: TRBV6-5; j_gene: TRBJ1-1; CDR3aa: CASSSSHGVNTEAFF
abundance: few; v_gene: TRBV5-6; j_gene: TRBJ2-1; CDR3aa: CASSFSGGVYNEQFF
abundance: .; v_gene: TRBV10-3; j_gene: TRBJ2-7; CDR3aa: CATRRGASGDEQYF
abundance: once; v_gene: TRBV6-5; j_gene: TRBJ2-3; CDR3aa: CASSRTGTDTDTQYF
abundance: .; v_gene: TRBV11-2; j_gene: TRBJ2-7; CDR3aa: CASSFRGTQTYEQYF
abundance: .; v_gene: TRBV18; j_gene: TRBJ1-2; CDR3aa: CASSPRSTADNYGYTF
abundance: once; v_gene: TRBV27; j_gene: TRBJ2-7; CDR3aa: CASRYTSGPYEQYF
abundance: few; v_gene: TRBV11-2; j_gene: TRBJ1-1; CDR3aa: CASSAYSPRGNTEAFF
abundance: .; v_gene: TRBV6-5; j_gene: TRBJ1-6; CDR3aa: CAHGQGGSPLHF
abundance: .; v_gene: TRBV6-2/TRBV6-3; j_gene: TRBJ1-5; CDR3aa: CASSKRPLDRILSNQPQHF
abundance: .; v_gene: TRBV3-1/TRBV3-2; j_gene: TRBJ2-3; CDR3aa: CASSQYSRGGTDTQYF
abundance: .; v_gene: TRBV13; j_gene: TRBJ1-3; CDR3aa: CASSPRLTLSGNTIYF
abundance: .; v_gene: TRBV2; j_gene: TRBJ1-1; CDR3aa: CASSVRGGGTEAFF
abundance: .; v_gene: TRBV28; j_gene: TRBJ1-5; CDR3aa: CASSFSVGLGSQDQPQHF
abundance: .; v_gene: TRBV18; j_gene: TRBJ2-3; CDR3aa: CASSPSAAGPTDTQYF
abundance: .; v_gene: TRBV7-9; j_gene: TRBJ2-7; CDR3aa: CASSPGVLSYEQYF
abundance: .; v_gene: TRBV19; j_gene: TRBJ1-1; CDR3aa: CASSIGAQGNTEAFF
abundance: once; v_gene: TRBV2; j_gene: TRBJ2-3; CDR3aa: CASRLAGGPADTQYF
abundance: .; v_gene: TRBV27; j_gene: TRBJ2-4; CDR3aa: CASRQGGLGKNIQYF
abundance: .; v_gene: TRBV7-9; j_gene: TRBJ1-2; CDR3aa: CASSLVGARLSLNYGYTF
abundance: .; v_gene: TRBV5-4; j_gene: TRBJ1-4; CDR3aa: CASSLTAIGEKLFF
abundance: once; v_gene: TRBV30; j_gene: TRBJ1-1; CDR3aa: CAWSKQGNTEAFF
abundance: .; v_gene: TRBV10-1; j_gene: TRBJ1-1; CDR3aa: CASSNGQGGNTEAFF